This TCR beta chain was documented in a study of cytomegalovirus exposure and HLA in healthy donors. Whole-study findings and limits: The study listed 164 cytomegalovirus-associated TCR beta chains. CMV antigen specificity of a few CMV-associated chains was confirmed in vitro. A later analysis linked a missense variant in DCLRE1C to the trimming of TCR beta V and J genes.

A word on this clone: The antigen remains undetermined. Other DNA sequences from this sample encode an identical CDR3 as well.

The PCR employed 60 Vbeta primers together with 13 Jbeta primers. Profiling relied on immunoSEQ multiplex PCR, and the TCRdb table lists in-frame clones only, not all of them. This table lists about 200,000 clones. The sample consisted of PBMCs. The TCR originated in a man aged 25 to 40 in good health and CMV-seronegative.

The CDR3 sequence: CASSTLLAGGYNEQFF. The DNA of the CDR3 is TGTGCCAGCAGCACCCTCTTAGCGGGGGGCTACAATGAGCAGTTCTTC. The chain carries TRBV11-2 and TRBJ2-1; 10 nucleotides agree with TRBD2. V lost 5 bases and J lost 3; bases outside the gene matches: 7. The germline CDR1 and CDR2 sequences are SGHAT and FQNNGV. The CDR3 is made up of 16 amino acids.